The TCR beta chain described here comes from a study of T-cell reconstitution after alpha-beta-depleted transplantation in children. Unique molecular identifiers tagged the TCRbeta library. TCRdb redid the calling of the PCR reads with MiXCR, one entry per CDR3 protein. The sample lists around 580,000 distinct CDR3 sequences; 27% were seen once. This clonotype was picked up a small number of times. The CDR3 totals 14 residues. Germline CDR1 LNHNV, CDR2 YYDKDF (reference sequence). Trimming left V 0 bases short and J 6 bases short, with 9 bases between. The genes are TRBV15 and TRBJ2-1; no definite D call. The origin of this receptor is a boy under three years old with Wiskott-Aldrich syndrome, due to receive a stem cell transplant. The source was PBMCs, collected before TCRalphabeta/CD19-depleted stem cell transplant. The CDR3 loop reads CATSRDLMGNEQFF. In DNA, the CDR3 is TGTGCCACCAGCAGAGATCTGATGGGCAATGAGCAGTTCTTC.